This T cell receptor (beta chain) appears in the sequencing data of a study of memory CD4+ T cells and cytomegalovirus serostatus. Measured with immunoSEQ multiplex PCR; TCRdb has only the in-frame clones, and not every one. Among 60,000 to 70,000 clones listed, around 82% were seen once. Whole-study results and caveats: CMV serostatus prediction reached median AUC around 0.94, or 0.89 with US-trained model. The CMV-associated TCR signature appears largely within the CD4+ memory repertoire.

Single viable CD3+CD4+CD8-CD45RO+ cells were sorted as the memory CD4+ T cells. Total CD4+ T cells were enriched by CD4 positive selection. The germline V and J ends were trimmed by 5 bases and 1 base, with 9 bases remaining between them. The germline CDR1 and CDR2 sequences are LGHNT and FRNRAP. There are 15 residues in the CDR3. About this clone: The target antigen is unknown.

The sequenced material came from memory CD4+ T cells from blood. The sequence derives from an adult in good health and CMV-seronegative. Some clones in this sample may be carry-over from other donors' samples. V gene TRBV12-5 combines with J gene TRBJ2-6, with D perhaps matching TRBD1 (6 bases). CDR3 DNA: TGTGCTAGTGGTCAAGGGGGTTCTGGGGCCAACGTCCTGACTTTC. It is translated as CASGQGGSGANVLTF.